This T cell receptor (beta chain) was obtained from a study of blood T cell repertoires in COVID-19. Whole-study context: The United States, Italy and Spain provided the acute and convalescent COVID-19 samples.

The Seattle site enrolled patients during active infection and followed them longitudinally. The CDR3 consists of 16 residues. V was trimmed by 0 bases and J by 1 base, leaving 13 bases between them. Looked up from germline, CDR1 is SGHRS and CDR2 is YFSETQ. Per the authors' pipeline: Researchers report that nucleated cell counts were estimated from reference gene primer amplification. Produced via immunoSEQ multiplex PCR; TCRdb's table is partial and in-frame only. V and J calls and clone size are as listed in that table; D and trimming were resolved from the DNA. The sample has about 160,000 clones, 70% to 90% seen once.

The source of this sequence is a woman in her sixties or seventies with COVID-19, enrolled during active disease. Sequencing was carried out using peripheral blood. This chain connects TRBV5-1 to TRBJ1-1; D gene uncertain. This CDR3 reads CASSLEIRTTNTEAFF. CDR3 sequence (DNA): TGCGCCAGCAGCTTGGAGATCAGGACTACGAACACTGAAGCTTTCTTT.